The 7 T cell receptor beta chains presented below share a single source sample, sequenced in a study of blood T cell repertoires in COVID-19 (TCRdb year 2020). Library generation was performed with the immunoSEQ multiplex PCR assay. Held by TCRdb, this immuneACCESS table contains in-frame sequences only and omits some clones. Under half of the omission traces to an unresolved V gene where checked; the cause of the rest is unknown. The sample includes around 430,000 clones, with approximately 89% observed a single time. The ten largest clones add up to approximately 12% of the sample. Sequencing input: peripheral blood. The receptors shown here come from a woman in her fifties or sixties with COVID-19, enrolled during active disease.

The V call is TRBV19, the J call TRBJ1-2; 9 positions match TRBD1. Trimming removed 8 bases from V and 7 bases from J; junction bases left unmatched: 11. The CDR3 sequence is 14 residues long. The germline gives CDR1 LNHDA, CDR2 SQIVND (reference sequence). For the CDR3, the DNA is TGTGCCAGTGGTACAGGGGGCGCGGATGTTGGCTACACCTTC. This gives the protein CASGTGGADVGYTF.

This chain links TRBV5-5 with TRBJ2-1; 8 nucleotides match TRBD1. Germline-derived CDR1 and CDR2 are SGHKS and YYEKEE (reference sequence). The CDR3 has 16 residues. The J segment lost 3 bases and the V segment lost 0 bases, leaving 5 bases of the junction unmatched. The CDR3, as DNA: TGTGCCAGCAGCTTGGAAAGCAGGGGGCACTACAATGAGCAGTTCTTC. It translates to CASSLESRGHYNEQFF.

This rearrangement joins TRBV4-2 to TRBJ2-7; TRBD2 aligns across 8 bases. The CDR3 contains 16 residues. Germline V gene data show CDR1 as LGHNA and CDR2 as YNFKEQ. The ends lost 1 base at V and 4 bases at J; junction bases unmatched: 9. The CDR3 bases are TGTGCCAGCAGCCAAGTGACTAGCGTCCTTGGGTACGAGCAGTACTTC. Translating it yields CASSQVTSVLGYEQYF.

This chain uses TRBV7-9 with TRBJ2-3; TRBD1 agrees at 8 bases. Germline CDR1 and CDR2: SEHNR and FQNEAQ (reference sequence). The CDR3 totals 15 residues. With V trimmed by 0 bases and J by 6 bases, 5 bases remained unmatched. CDR3 coding DNA: TGTGCCAGCAGCTTAGCGAGGCAGGGGGCGGATACGCAGTATTTT. This gives the protein CASSLARQGADTQYF.

This clone was seen a handful of times. The V gene is TRBV30, the J gene TRBJ1-1, with D maybe TRBD1 (5 bases). Germline lookup yields CDR1 GTSNPN and CDR2 SVGIG (reference sequence). The CDR3 contains 13 residues. The V end lost 2 bases, the J end lost 1 base, and 8 bases lay between the germline ends. CDR3 protein: CAWSYRTNTEAFF. The CDR3 nucleotides are TGTGCCTGGAGTTACAGGACGAACACTGAAGCTTTCTTT.

The chain joins TRBV11-2 to TRBJ1-3; D possibly corresponds to TRBD1 (6 bases). Germline CDR1 and CDR2: SGHAT and FQNNGV. Trimming pared 5 bases from V and 2 bases from J, leaving 19 bases between. This CDR3 spans 17 amino acids. The CDR3 loop is CASSTIRGARAGNTIYF. In DNA form, the CDR3 reads TGTGCCAGCAGCACCATCCGGGGGGCGCGGGCTGGAAACACCATATATTTT.

Turning to this clone: An end of the junction differs from the germline gene, which may be a read error. The chain couples TRBV7-8 to TRBJ1-1, with D possibly TRBD1 on 5 matching bases. Germline V gene lookup returns CDR1 SGHVS and CDR2 FQNEAQ. The CDR3 spans 13 residues. The CDR3 bases are TGTGCCAGCAGCCCCACATTGGACACGGAAGCTTTCTTT. Protein product: CASSPTLDTEAFF.